Listed below are T cell receptor beta chains from one sample, sequenced in a study of blood T cell repertoires in COVID-19. The assay was immunoSEQ multiplex PCR, and TCRdb's table has in-frame clones only and misses some. The table has roughly 150,000 clones, around 80% seen once. The sequencing sample was made of PBMCs or T cells enriched from blood (not recorded which). The receptors come from a woman in her forties or fifties who had recovered from COVID-19. Each CDR3 is given with its conserved first and last residue.

TRBJ2-2	TRBV7-3	CASSPSRSQTGELFF
TRBJ2-1	TRBV2	CASSRLAGSYNEQFF
TRBJ1-6	TRBV10-3	CAISESGTPGGSPLHF
TRBJ1-1	TRBV19	CASSVAANTEAFF
TRBJ2-1	TRBV7-2	CASSPGLAGGDEQFF
TRBJ1-5	TRBV6-2/TRBV6-3	CASSRAYQPQHF
TRBJ2-7	TRBV2	CASTFLAGAAESYEQYF
TRBJ1-1	TRBV2	CASRGQNTEAFF
TRBJ2-2	TRBV5-1	CASGGPGELFF
TRBJ2-3	TRBV5-5	CASSPWTGEGDTQYF
TRBJ1-2	TRBV5-1	CASRPQPGDGYTF
TRBJ2-5	TRBV15	CATSRQGGETQYF
TRBJ1-5	TRBV6-2/TRBV6-3	CASSWGPTGVNNQPQHF
TRBJ1-1	TRBV18	CASSTSTKNTEAFF
TRBJ1-5	TRBV5-6	CASSETGGVNQPQHF
TRBJ2-7	TRBV28	CASSSPSERSYEQYF
TRBJ1-5	TRBV28	CASSFRGQGNQPQHF
TRBJ2-1	TRBV18	CASSPGGGANEQFF
TRBJ2-1	TRBV7-2	CASSLDGGRSYNEQFF
TRBJ2-3	TRBV7-2	CASSLGSGSDTQYF
TRBJ2-3	TRBV13	CASRPRTSGITDTQYF
TRBJ2-7	TRBV28	CASSFPRTPGTGYSYEQYF
TRBJ1-2	TRBV6-2/TRBV6-3	CASSYAGGDNYGYTF
TRBJ1-2	TRBV6-5	CASSDAPGTAYGYTF
TRBJ1-6	TRBV28	CASSLDTHSPLHF
TRBJ2-1	TRBV6-5	CASSYSWTENEQFF
TRBJ2-3	TRBV24-1	CATSDTGSLDTQYF
TRBJ2-3	TRBV6-2/TRBV6-3	CASSSAAGGDTQYF
TRBJ2-1	TRBV7-2	CASSLLAVGFGEQFF
TRBJ2-1	TRBV7-9	CASSPRLAVIYNEQFF
TRBJ1-1	TRBV5-6	CASSLFGAVAFF
TRBJ1-6	TRBV5-6	CASSLAGNSPLHF
TRBJ2-7	TRBV7-8	CASSTRQGGYEQYF
TRBJ1-4	TRBV6-6	CASSLVGGTASNEKLFF
TRBJ1-2	TRBV7-2	CASSLLGTGAQMGGYTF
TRBJ2-2	TRBV9	CASSYPRDRGRGTGELFF
TRBJ1-6	TRBV19	CASSMKGEAYNSPLHF
TRBJ2-7	TRBV3-1/TRBV3-2	CASSQDGTSGRRYF
TRBJ1-3	TRBV5-4	CASSTSGPNSGNTIYF
TRBJ2-3	TRBV2	CASSKRASRHTDTQYF
TRBJ2-7	TRBV18	CASSPKDWAYEQYF
TRBJ1-1	TRBV7-8	CASSFGSQYEAFF
TRBJ1-2	TRBV27	CASSGWGPYGYTF
TRBJ1-1	TRBV23-1	CASSQFGGTGNTEAFF
TRBJ2-3	TRBV14	CASSQVAGLDTQYF
TRBJ1-2	TRBV7-2	CASSQRTGGGGGYTF